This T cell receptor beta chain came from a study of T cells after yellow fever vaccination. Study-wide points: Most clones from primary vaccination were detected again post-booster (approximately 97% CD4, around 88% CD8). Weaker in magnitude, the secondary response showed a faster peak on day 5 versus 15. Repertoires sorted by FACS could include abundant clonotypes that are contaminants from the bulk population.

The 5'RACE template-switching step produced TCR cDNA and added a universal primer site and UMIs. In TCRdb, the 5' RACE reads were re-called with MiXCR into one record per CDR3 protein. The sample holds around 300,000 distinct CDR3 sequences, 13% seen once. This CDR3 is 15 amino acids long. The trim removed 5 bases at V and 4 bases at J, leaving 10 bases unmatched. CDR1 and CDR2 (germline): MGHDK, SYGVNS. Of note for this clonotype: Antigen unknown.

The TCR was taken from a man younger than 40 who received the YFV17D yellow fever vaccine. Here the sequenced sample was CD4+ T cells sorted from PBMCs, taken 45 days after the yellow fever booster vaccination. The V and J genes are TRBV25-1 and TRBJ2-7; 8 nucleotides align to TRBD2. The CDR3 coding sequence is TGTGCCAGCAGTCGGGCCGGGGGGGTAGGTTACGAGCAGTACTTC. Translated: CASSRAGGVGYEQYF.